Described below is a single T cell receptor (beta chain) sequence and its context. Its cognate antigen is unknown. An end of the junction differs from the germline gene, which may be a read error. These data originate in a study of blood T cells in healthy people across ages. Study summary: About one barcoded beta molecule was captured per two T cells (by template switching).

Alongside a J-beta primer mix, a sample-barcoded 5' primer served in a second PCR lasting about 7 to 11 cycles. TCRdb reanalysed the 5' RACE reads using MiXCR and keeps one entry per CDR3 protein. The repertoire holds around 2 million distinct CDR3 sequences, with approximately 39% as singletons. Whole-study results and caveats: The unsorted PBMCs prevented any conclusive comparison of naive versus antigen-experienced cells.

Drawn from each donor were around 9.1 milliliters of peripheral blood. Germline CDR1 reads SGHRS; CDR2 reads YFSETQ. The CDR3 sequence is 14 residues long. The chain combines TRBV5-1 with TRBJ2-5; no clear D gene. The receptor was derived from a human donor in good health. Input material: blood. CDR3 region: CAGSPTSSRETQYF. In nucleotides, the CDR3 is TGCGCCGGCAGCCCAACCTCCTCACGGGAGACCCAGTACTTC.